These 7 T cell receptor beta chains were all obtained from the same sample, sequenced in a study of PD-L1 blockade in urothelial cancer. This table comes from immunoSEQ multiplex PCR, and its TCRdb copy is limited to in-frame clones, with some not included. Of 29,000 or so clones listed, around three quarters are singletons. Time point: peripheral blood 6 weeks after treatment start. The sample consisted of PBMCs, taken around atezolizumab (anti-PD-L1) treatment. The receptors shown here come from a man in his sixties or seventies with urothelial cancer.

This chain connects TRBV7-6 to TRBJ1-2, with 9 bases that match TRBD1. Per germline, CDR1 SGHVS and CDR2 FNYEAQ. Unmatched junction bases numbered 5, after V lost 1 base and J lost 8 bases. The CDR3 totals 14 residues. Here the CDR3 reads CASSLGQGVGGYTF. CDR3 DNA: TGTGCCAGCAGCTTAGGACAGGGGGTCGGAGGCTACACCTTC.

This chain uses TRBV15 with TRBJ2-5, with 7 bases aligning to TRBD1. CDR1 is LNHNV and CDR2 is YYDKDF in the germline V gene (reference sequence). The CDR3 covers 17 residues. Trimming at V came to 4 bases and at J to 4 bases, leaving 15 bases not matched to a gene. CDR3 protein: CATSKRRAGGFGETQYF. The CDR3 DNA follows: TGTGCCACCAGCAAAAGACGGGCAGGGGGTTTTGGAGAGACCCAGTACTTC.

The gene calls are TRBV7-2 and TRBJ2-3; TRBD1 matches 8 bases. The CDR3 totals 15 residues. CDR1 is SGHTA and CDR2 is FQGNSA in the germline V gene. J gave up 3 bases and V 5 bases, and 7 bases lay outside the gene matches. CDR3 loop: CASSASGGATDTQYF. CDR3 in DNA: TGTGCCAGCAGCGCGTCAGGGGGCGCGACAGATACGCAGTATTTT.

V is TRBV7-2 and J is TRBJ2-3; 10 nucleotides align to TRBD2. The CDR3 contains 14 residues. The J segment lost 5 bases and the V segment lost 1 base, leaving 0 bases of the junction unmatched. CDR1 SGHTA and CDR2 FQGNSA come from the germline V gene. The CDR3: CASSLGLAGDTQYF. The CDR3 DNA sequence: TGTGCCAGCAGCTTAGGACTAGCGGGAGATACGCAGTATTTT.

CDR3 protein: CASSIQGDDGELFF. CDR3 in DNA: TGTGCCAGCAGCATACAGGGGGATGACGGGGAGCTGTTTTTT. This chain connects TRBV5-6 to TRBJ2-2; 8 positions agree with TRBD1. There are 14 residues in the CDR3. Trimming cost V 4 bases and J 7 bases; bases outside gene matches: 6. Germline loops: CDR1 SGHDT, CDR2 YYEEEE.

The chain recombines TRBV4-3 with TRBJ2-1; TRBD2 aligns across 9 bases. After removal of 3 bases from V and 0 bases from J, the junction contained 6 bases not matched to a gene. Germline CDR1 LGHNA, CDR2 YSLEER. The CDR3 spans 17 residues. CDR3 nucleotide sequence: TGCGCCAGCAGCCAGGAGACTAGCGGATACTCCTACAATGAGCAGTTCTTC. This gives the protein CASSQETSGYSYNEQFF.

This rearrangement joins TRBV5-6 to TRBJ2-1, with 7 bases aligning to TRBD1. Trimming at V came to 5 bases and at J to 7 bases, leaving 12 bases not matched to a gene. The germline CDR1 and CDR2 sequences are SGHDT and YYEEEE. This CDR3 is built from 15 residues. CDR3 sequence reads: CASSPLTGQSNEQFF. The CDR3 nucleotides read TGTGCCAGCAGTCCGCTAACGGGACAGTCTAATGAGCAGTTCTTC.